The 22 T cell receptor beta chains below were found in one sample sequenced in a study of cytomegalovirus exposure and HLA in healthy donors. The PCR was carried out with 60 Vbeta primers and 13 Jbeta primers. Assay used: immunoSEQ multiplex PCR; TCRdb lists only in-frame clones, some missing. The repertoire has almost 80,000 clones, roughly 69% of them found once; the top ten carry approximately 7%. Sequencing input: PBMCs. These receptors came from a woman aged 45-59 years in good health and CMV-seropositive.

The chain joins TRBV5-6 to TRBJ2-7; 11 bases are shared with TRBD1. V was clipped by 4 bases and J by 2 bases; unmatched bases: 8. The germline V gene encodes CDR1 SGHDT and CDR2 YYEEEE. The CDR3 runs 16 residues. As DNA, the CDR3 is TGTGCCAGCAGCATAACCCGGACAGGGGGCGCCTACGAGCAGTACTTC. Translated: CASSITRTGGAYEQYF.

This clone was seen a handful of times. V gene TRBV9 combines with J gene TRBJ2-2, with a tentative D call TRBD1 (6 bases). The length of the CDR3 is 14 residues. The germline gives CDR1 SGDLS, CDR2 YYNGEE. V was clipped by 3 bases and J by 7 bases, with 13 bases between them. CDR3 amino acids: CASSATGDGGELFF. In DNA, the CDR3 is TGTGCCAGCAGCGCGACAGGAGACGGCGGGGAGCTGTTTTTT.

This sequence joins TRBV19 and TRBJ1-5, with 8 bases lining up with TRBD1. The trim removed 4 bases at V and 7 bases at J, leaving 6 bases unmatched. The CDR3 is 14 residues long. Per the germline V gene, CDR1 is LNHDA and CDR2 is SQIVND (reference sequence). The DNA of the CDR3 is TGTGCCAGTAGTAGAGGACAGGGTAGCCAGCCCCAGCATTTT. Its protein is CASSRGQGSQPQHF.

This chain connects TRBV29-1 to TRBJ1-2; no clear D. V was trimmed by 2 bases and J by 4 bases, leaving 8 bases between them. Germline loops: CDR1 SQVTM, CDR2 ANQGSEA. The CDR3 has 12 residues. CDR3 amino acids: CSVERRGYGYTF. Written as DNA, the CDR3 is TGCAGCGTTGAAAGGCGGGGCTATGGCTACACCTTC.

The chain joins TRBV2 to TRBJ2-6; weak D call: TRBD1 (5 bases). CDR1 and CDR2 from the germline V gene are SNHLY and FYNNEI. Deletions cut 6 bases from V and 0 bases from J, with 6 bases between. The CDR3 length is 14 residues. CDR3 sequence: CASRDISGANVLTF. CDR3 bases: TGTGCCAGCAGGGACATCTCTGGGGCCAACGTCCTGACTTTC.

DNA for the CDR3: TGTGCCAGCAGCCATGAGGGCCGCCGCGCGAACTATGGCTACACCTTC. This sequence encodes CASSHEGRRANYGYTF. The chain recombines TRBV7-9 with TRBJ1-2; no definite D call. CDR1 and CDR2 from the germline V gene are SEHNR and FQNEAQ (reference sequence). The CDR3 contains 16 residues. V was cut by 5 bases and J by 2 bases, with 18 bases left in between.

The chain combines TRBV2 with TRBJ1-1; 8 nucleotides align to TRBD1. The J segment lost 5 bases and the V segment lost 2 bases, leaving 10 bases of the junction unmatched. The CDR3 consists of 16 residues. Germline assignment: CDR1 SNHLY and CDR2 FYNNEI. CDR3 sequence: CASSENRGFRGTEAFF. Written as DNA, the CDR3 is TGTGCCAGCAGTGAAAACAGGGGGTTCCGAGGGACTGAAGCTTTCTTT.

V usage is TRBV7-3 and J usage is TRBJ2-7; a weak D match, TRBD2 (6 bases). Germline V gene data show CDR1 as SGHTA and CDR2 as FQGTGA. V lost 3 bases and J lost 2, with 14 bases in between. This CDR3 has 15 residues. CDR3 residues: CASSFTSRPPYEQYF. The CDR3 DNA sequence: TGTGCCAGCAGCTTTACTAGCCGCCCCCCCTACGAGCAGTACTTC.

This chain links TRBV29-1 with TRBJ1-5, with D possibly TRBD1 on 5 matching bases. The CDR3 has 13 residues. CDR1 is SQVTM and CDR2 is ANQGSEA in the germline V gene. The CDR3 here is CSFTWGGDGPQHF. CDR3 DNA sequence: TGCAGTTTTACTTGGGGGGGGGACGGGCCCCAGCATTTT.

CDR3 in DNA: TGTGCCAGTATTGATCGGGCGGGGACGAACACCGGGGAGCTGTTTTTT. Amino acid sequence: CASIDRAGTNTGELFF. The gene calls are TRBV19 and TRBJ2-2; a possible D gene is TRBD2 (6 bases). The CDR3 contains 16 residues. V lost 7 bases and J 0 bases, leaving 15 bases between the germline ends. Germline assignment: CDR1 LNHDA and CDR2 SQIVND (reference sequence).

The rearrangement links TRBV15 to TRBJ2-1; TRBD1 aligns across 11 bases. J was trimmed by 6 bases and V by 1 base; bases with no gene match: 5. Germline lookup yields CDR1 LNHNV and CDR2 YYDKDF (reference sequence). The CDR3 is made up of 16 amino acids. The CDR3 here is CATSRVRTGGPNEQFF. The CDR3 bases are TGTGCCACCAGCAGAGTGAGGACAGGGGGCCCCAATGAGCAGTTCTTC.

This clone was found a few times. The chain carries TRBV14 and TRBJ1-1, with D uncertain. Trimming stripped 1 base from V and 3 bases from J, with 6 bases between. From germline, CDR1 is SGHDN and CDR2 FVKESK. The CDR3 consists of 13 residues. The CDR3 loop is CASSQAYYTEAFF. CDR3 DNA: TGTGCCAGCAGCCAAGCGTACTACACTGAAGCTTTCTTT.

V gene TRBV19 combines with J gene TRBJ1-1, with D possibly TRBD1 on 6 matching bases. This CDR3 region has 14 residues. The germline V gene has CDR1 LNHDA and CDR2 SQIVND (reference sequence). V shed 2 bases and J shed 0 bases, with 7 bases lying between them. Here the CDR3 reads CASSINRVNTEAFF. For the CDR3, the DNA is TGTGCCAGTAGTATAAACAGGGTGAACACTGAAGCTTTCTTT.

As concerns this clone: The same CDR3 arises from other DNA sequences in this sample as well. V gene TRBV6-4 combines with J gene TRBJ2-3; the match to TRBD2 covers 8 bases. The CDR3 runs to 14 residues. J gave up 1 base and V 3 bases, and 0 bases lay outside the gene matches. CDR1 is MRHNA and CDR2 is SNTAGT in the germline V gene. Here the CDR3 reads CASSERGGTDTQYF. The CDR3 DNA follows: TGTGCCAGCAGTGAGCGGGGGGGCACAGATACGCAGTATTTT.

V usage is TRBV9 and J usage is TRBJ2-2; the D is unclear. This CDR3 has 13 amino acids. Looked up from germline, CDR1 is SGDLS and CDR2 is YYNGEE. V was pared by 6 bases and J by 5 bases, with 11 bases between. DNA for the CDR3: TGTGCCAGCACCCTCTCGGTTACCGGGGAGCTGTTTTTT. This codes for CASTLSVTGELFF.

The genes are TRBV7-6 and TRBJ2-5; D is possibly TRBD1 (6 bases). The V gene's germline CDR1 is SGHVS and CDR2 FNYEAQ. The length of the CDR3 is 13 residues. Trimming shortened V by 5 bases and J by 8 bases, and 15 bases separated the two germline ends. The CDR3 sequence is CASSLDRPGTQYF. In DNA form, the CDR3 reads TGTGCCAGCAGCCTTGACAGGCCGGGCACCCAGTACTTC.

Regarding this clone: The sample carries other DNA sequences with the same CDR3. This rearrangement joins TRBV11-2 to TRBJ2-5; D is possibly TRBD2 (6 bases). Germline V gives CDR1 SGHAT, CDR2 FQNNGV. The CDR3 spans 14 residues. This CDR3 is CASARPGVLETQYF. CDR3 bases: TGTGCTAGCGCAAGGCCGGGGGTTTTGGAGACCCAGTACTTC.

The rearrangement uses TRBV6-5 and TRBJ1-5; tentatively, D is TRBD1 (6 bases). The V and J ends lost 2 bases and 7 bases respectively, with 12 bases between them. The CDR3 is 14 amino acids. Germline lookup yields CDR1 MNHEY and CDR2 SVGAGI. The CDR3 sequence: CASSYGSGGQPQHF. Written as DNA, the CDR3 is TGTGCCAGCAGTTACGGGAGCGGGGGCCAGCCCCAGCATTTT.

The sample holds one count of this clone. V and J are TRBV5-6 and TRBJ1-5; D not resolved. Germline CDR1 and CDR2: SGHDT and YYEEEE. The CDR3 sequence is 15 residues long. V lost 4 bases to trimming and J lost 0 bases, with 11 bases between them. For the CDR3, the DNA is TGTGCCAGCAGCCCCGGGATCTTTAGCAATCAGCCCCAGCATTTT. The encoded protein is CASSPGIFSNQPQHF.

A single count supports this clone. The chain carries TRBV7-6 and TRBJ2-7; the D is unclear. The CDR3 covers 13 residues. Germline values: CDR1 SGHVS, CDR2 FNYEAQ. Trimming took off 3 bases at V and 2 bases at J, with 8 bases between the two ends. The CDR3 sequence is CASSFGETYEQYF. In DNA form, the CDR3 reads TGTGCCAGCAGCTTCGGAGAAACCTACGAGCAGTACTTC.

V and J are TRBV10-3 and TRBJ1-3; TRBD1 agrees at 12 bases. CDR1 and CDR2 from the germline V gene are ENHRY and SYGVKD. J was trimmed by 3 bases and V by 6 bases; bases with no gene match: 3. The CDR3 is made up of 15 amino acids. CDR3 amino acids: CAIRGQGALGNTIYF. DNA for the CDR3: TGTGCCATCAGGGGACAGGGGGCGCTTGGAAACACCATATATTTT.

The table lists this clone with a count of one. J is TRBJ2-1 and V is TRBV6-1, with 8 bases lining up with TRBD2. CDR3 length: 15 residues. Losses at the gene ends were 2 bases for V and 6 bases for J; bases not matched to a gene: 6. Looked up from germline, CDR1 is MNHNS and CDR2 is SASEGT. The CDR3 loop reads CASSELFGGANEQFF. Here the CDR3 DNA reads TGTGCCAGCAGTGAACTTTTCGGGGGGGCCAATGAGCAGTTCTTC.